These T cell receptor beta chains were read from a single sample in a study of memory CD4+ T cells and cytomegalovirus serostatus. Sequencing was performed with immunoSEQ multiplex PCR; in TCRdb, only in-frame clones are kept and a portion is missing. The data hold around 45,000 clones, with 76% observed a single time. Sequenced: memory CD4+ T cells from blood. These receptors came from an adult in good health and CMV-seronegative. CDR3s include the opening cysteine and the closing phenylalanine or tryptophan. The D gene is left open where the match is weak. The size of a clone is reported for some rows only, either as once, few or many, or as a class for expanded clones.

d_call: TRBD2; v_call: TRBV6-5; j_call: TRBJ2-1; clone_size: NA; cdr3_aa: CASSSGLAGGKQFF; cdr3_nt: TGTGCCAGCAGTTCCGGACTAGCGGGGGGAAAGCAGTTCTTC
d_call: NA; v_call: TRBV2; j_call: TRBJ1-3; clone_size: NA; cdr3_aa: CASSVQGNTIYF; cdr3_nt: TGTGCCAGCAGTGTACAGGGAAACACCATATATTTT
d_call: NA; v_call: TRBV30; j_call: TRBJ2-5; clone_size: few; cdr3_aa: CAWATRSGSLRQETQYF; cdr3_nt: TGTGCCTGGGCAACCCGCAGCGGTAGCCTCCGACAAGAGACCCAGTACTTC
d_call: NA; v_call: TRBV10-2; j_call: TRBJ1-3; clone_size: few; cdr3_aa: CASSEVTGSGNTIYF; cdr3_nt: TGCGCCAGCAGTGAGGTAACAGGGTCTGGAAACACCATATATTTT
d_call: TRBD2; v_call: TRBV5-1; j_call: TRBJ2-3; clone_size: NA; cdr3_aa: CASGTSGVDTQYF; cdr3_nt: TGCGCCAGCGGAACTAGCGGGGTGGATACGCAGTATTTT
d_call: NA; v_call: TRBV6-1; j_call: TRBJ2-2; clone_size: NA; cdr3_aa: CASSELYSGELFF; cdr3_nt: TGTGCCAGCAGTGAACTCTACTCCGGGGAGCTGTTTTTT
d_call: TRBD1; v_call: TRBV7-3; j_call: TRBJ2-5; clone_size: few; cdr3_aa: CASSSTGAGGETQYF; cdr3_nt: TGTGCCAGCAGCTCGACAGGGGCTGGGGGAGAGACCCAGTACTTC
d_call: NA; v_call: TRBV5-6; j_call: TRBJ1-1; clone_size: few; cdr3_aa: CASSLQESNTEAFF; cdr3_nt: TGTGCCAGCAGCTTACAGGAATCGAACACTGAAGCTTTCTTT
d_call: NA; v_call: TRBV10-2; j_call: TRBJ1-5; clone_size: NA; cdr3_aa: CASSESGRSNQPQHF; cdr3_nt: TGCGCCAGCAGTGAGTCGGGCAGGAGCAATCAGCCCCAGCATTTT
d_call: NA; v_call: TRBV19; j_call: TRBJ1-5; clone_size: NA; cdr3_aa: CASRRGGSNQPQHF; cdr3_nt: TGTGCCAGTAGGCGCGGGGGGAGCAATCAGCCCCAGCATTTT
d_call: TRBD1; v_call: TRBV28; j_call: TRBJ1-5; clone_size: NA; cdr3_aa: CASSFSRTGGYQPQHF; cdr3_nt: TGTGCCAGCAGTTTTTCGAGGACAGGAGGATATCAGCCCCAGCATTTT
d_call: TRBD1; v_call: TRBV4-1; j_call: TRBJ1-1; clone_size: once; cdr3_aa: CASSQVGRGRGRGTEAFF; cdr3_nt: TGCGCCAGCAGCCAAGTAGGGCGGGGCAGGGGGCGAGGTACTGAAGCTTTCTTT
d_call: NA; v_call: TRBV7-8; j_call: TRBJ1-1; clone_size: NA; cdr3_aa: CASSLAGRGMNTEAFF; cdr3_nt: TGTGCCAGCAGCTTAGCTGGCAGGGGAATGAACACTGAAGCTTTCTTT
d_call: NA; v_call: TRBV4-1; j_call: TRBJ2-5; clone_size: NA; cdr3_aa: CASSPGLLQETQYF; cdr3_nt: TGCGCCAGCAGCCCCGGACTGTTACAAGAGACCCAGTACTTC
d_call: NA; v_call: TRBV9; j_call: TRBJ1-1; clone_size: few; cdr3_aa: CASSVGVDTEAFF; cdr3_nt: TGTGCCAGCAGCGTAGGGGTTGACACTGAAGCTTTCTTT
d_call: NA; v_call: TRBV30; j_call: TRBJ1-2; clone_size: many; cdr3_aa: CAWSVQANYGYTF; cdr3_nt: TGTGCCTGGAGTGTCCAGGCTAACTATGGCTACACCTTC
d_call: NA; v_call: TRBV18; j_call: TRBJ1-5; clone_size: NA; cdr3_aa: CASSPGGGVDQPQHF; cdr3_nt: TGTGCCAGCTCACCCGGGGGTGGGGTAGATCAGCCCCAGCATTTT